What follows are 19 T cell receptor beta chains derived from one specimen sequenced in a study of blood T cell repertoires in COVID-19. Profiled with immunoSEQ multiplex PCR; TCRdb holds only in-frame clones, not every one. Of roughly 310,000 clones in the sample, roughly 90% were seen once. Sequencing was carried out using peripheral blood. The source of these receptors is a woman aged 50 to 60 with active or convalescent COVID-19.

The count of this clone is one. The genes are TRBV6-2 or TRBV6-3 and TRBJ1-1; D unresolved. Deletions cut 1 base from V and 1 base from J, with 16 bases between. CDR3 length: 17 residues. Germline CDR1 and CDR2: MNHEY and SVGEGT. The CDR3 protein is CASSYLGPFYRNTEAFF. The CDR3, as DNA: TGTGCCAGCAGTTACTTAGGCCCTTTTTACAGGAACACTGAAGCTTTCTTT.

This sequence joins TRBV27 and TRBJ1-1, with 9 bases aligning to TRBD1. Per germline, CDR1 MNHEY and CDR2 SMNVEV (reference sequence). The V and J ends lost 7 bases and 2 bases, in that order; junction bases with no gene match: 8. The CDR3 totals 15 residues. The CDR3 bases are TGTGCCAGCAATTTTAAGGGACAGGGAAACACTGAAGCTTTCTTT. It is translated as CASNFKGQGNTEAFF.

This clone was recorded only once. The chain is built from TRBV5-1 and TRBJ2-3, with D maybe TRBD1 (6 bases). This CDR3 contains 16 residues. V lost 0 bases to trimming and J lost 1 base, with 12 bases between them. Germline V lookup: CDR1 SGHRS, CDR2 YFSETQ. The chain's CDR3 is CASSLEQGWGTDTQYF. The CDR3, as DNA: TGCGCCAGCAGCTTGGAACAGGGTTGGGGCACAGATACGCAGTATTTT. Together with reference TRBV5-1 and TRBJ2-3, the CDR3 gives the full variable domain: KAGVTQTPRYLIKTRGQQVTLSCSPISGHRSVSWYQQTPGQGLQFLFEYFSETQRNKGNFPGRFSGRQFSNSRSEMNVSTLELGDSALYLCASSLEQGWGTDTQYFGPGTRLTVL.

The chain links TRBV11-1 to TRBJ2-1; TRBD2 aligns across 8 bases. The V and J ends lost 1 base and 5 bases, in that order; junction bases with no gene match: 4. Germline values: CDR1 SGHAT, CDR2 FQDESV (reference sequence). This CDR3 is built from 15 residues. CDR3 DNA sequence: TGTGCCAGCAGCTTAGTAGCGGGACCCAACAATGAGCAGTTCTTC. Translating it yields CASSLVAGPNNEQFF. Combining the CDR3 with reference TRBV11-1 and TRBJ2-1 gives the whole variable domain EAEVAQSPRYKITEKSQAVAFWCDPISGHATLYWYRQILGQGPELLVQFQDESVVDDSQLPKDRFSAERLKGVDSTLKIQPAELGDSAMYLCASSLVAGPNNEQFFGPGTRLTVL.

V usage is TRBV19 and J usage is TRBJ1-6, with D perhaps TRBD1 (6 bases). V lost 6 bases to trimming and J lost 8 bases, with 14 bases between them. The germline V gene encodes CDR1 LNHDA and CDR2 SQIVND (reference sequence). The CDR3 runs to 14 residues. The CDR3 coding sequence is TGTGCCAGTAGGCAGACAGGTCGAGATTCACCCCTCCACTTT. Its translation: CASRQTGRDSPLHF.

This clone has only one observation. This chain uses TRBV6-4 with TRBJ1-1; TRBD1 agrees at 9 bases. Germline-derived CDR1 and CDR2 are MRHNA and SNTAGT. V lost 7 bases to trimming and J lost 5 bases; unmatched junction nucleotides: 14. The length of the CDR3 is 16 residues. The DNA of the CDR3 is TGTGCCAGCAACGTCGGGACAGGGCTCCGAGGGACTGAAGCTTTCTTT. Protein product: CASNVGTGLRGTEAFF.

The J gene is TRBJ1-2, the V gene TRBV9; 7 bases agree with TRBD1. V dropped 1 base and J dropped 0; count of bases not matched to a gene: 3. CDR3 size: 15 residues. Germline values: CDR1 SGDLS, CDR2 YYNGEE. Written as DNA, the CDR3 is TGTGCCAGCAGCGTAATAGACAGGGCTAACTATGGCTACACCTTC. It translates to CASSVIDRANYGYTF.

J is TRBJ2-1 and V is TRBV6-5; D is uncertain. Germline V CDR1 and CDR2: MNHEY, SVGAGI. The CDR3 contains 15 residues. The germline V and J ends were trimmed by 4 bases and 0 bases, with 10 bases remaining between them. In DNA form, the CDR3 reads TGTGCCAGCAGTTCACTGATGAGCTCCTACAATGAGCAGTTCTTC. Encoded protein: CASSSLMSSYNEQFF.

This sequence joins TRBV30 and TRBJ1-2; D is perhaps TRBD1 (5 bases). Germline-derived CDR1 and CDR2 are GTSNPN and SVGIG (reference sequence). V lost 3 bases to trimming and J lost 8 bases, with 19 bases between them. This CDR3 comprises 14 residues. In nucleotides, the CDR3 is TGTGCCTGGAGACGGAGGGACCTCCGGGAAGGCTACACCTTC. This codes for CAWRRRDLREGYTF.

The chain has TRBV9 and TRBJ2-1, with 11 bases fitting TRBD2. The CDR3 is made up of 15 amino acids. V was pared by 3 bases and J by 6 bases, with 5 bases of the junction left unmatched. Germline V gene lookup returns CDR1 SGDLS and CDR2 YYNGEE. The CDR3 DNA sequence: TGTGCCAGCAGCGCAACTAGCGGGAGCGGCAATGAGCAGTTCTTC. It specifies CASSATSGSGNEQFF.

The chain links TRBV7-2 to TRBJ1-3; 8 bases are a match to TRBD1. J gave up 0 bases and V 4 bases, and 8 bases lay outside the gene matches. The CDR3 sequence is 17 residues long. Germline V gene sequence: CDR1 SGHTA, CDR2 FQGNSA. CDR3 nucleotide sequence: TGTGCCAGCAGCTCGAAGGGACAGGCAACCTCTGGAAACACCATATATTTT. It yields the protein CASSSKGQATSGNTIYF.

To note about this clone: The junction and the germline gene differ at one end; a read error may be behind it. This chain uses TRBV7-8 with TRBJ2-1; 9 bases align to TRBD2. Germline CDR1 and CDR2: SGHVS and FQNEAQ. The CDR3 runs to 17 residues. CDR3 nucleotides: TGTGCCAGCAGCGTAGCCGGGACTAGCATGTTCTACAATGAGCAGTTCTTC. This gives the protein CASSVAGTSMFYNEQFF.

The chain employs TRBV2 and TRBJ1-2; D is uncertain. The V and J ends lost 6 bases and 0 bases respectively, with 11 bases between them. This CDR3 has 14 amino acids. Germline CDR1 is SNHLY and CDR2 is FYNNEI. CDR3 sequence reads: CASRREFTNYGYTF. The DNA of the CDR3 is TGTGCCAGCAGGAGAGAGTTTACTAACTATGGCTACACCTTC.

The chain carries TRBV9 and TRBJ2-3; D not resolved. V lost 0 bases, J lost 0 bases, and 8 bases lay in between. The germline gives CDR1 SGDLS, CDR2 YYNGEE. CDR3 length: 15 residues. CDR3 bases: TGTGCCAGCAGCGTAGGGTTCGGGAGCACAGATACGCAGTATTTT. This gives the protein CASSVGFGSTDTQYF.

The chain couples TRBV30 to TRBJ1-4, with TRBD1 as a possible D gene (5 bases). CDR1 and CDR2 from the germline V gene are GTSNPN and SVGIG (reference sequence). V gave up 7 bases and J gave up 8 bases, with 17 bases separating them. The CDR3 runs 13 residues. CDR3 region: CAYHGRVGEKLFF. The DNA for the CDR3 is TGTGCCTACCACGGCAGGGTCGGAGAAAAACTGTTTTTT.

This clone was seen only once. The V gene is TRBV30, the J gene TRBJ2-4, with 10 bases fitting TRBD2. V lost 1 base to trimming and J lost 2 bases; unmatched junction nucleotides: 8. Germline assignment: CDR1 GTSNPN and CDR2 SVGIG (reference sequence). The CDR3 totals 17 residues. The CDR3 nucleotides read TGTGCCTGGAGTGATGTTCTAGCGGGAGATTCCAAAAACATTCAGTACTTC. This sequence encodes CAWSDVLAGDSKNIQYF.

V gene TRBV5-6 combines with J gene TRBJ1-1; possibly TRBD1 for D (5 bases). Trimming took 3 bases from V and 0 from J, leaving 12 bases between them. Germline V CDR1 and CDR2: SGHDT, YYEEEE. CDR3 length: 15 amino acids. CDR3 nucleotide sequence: TGTGCCAGCAGCTCCAGACAGTCCATGAACACTGAAGCTTTCTTT. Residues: CASSSRQSMNTEAFF. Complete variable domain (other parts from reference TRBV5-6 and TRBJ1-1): DAGVTQSPTHLIKTRGQQVTLRCSPKSGHDTVSWYQQALGQGPQFIFQYYEEEERQRGNFPDRFSGHQFPNYSSELNVNALLLGDSALYLCASSSRQSMNTEAFFGQGTRLTVV.

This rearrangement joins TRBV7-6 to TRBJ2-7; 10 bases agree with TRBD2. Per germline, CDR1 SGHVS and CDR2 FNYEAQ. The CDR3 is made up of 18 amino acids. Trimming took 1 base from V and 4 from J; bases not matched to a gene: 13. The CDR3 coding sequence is TGTGCCAGCAGCTTAGGCCCTAGCGGGAGCTCCTCCCTATACGAGCAGTACTTC. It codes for CASSLGPSGSSSLYEQYF.

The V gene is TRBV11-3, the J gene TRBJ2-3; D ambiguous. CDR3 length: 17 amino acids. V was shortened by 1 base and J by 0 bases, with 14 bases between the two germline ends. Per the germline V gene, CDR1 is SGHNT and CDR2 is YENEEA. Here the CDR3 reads CASSLVRGPFSTDTQYF. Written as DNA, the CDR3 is TGTGCCAGCAGCTTAGTGCGAGGTCCATTTAGCACAGATACGCAGTATTTT. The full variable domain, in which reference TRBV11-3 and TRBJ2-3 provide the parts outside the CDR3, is EAGVVQSPRYKIIEKKQPVAFWCNPISGHNTLYWYLQNLGQGPELLIRYENEEAVDDSQLPKDRFSAERLKGVDSTLKIQPAELGDSAVYLCASSLVRGPFSTDTQYFGPGTRLTVL.